Listed below are T cell receptor beta chains from one sample, sequenced in a study of T cells in Graves' hyperthyroidism and ophthalmopathy. From the multiplex PCR reads, TCRdb called clonotypes with MiXCR, one entry per CDR3 protein. The data show around 440,000 distinct CDR3 sequences, 15% to 18% seen once. Sample: blood. Every receptor here comes from a woman aged 18 to 35 with Graves' hyperthyroidism. The CDR3 runs from the conserved cysteine through the conserved F or W. The D gene is left open where the match is weak. Size values are once, few and many counts, or a class for expanded clones, and some rows have none.

V gene: TRBV27
J gene: TRBJ2-5
CDR3 length: 19
D gene: TRBD2
clone size: -
CDR3 protein: CASSPRAGTSGGAGETQYF
CDR3 DNA: TGTGCCAGCAGTCCAAGGGCCGGGACTAGCGGGGGGGCAGGAGAGACCCAGTACTTC

V gene: TRBV6-6
J gene: TRBJ2-3
CDR3 length: 18
D gene: TRBD2
clone size: many
CDR3 protein: CASSYLSIGGGGGDTQYF
CDR3 DNA: TGTGCCAGCAGTTACCTCTCGATTGGCGGGGGGGGCGGAGATACGCAGTATTTT

V gene: TRBV13
J gene: TRBJ1-5
CDR3 length: 14
D gene: -
clone size: -
CDR3 protein: CASSFWSSNQPQHF
CDR3 DNA: TGTGCCAGCAGCTTTTGGTCTAGCAATCAGCCCCAGCATTTT

V gene: TRBV20-1
J gene: TRBJ2-1
CDR3 length: 12
D gene: -
clone size: many
CDR3 protein: CSARLGGNEQFF
CDR3 DNA: TGCAGTGCTAGATTAGGGGGCAATGAGCAGTTCTTC

V gene: TRBV27
J gene: TRBJ2-3
CDR3 length: 17
D gene: TRBD1
clone size: many
CDR3 protein: CASSLFPGQGVADTQYF
CDR3 DNA: TGTGCCAGCAGTTTATTCCCGGGACAGGGGGTGGCAGATACGCAGTATTTT

V gene: TRBV2
J gene: TRBJ1-1
CDR3 length: 14
D gene: TRBD1
clone size: -
CDR3 protein: CASSLQGRGTEAFF
CDR3 DNA: TGTGCCAGCAGTCTACAGGGGCGAGGGACTGAAGCTTTCTTT

V gene: TRBV7-2
J gene: TRBJ2-1
CDR3 length: 13
D gene: TRBD2
clone size: few
CDR3 protein: CASSPWPGGGEFF
CDR3 DNA: TGTGCCAGCAGCCCCTGGCCTGGGGGGGGGGAGTTCTTC

V gene: TRBV20-1
J gene: TRBJ2-7
CDR3 length: 16
D gene: -
clone size: many
CDR3 protein: CSARDYIRAQGNEQYF
CDR3 DNA: TGCAGTGCTAGAGATTATATAAGGGCCCAAGGTAACGAGCAGTACTTC

V gene: TRBV18
J gene: TRBJ2-1
CDR3 length: 14
D gene: -
clone size: few
CDR3 protein: CASSPPGTGRGQFF
CDR3 DNA: TGTGCCAGCTCACCCCCGGGGACGGGGCGCGGGCAGTTCTTC

V gene: TRBV4-2
J gene: TRBJ2-3
CDR3 length: 14
D gene: -
clone size: few
CDR3 protein: CASSPHKTTDTQYF
CDR3 DNA: TGTGCCAGCAGCCCGCATAAGACCACAGATACGCAGTATTTT

V gene: TRBV24-1
J gene: TRBJ1-1
CDR3 length: 13
D gene: TRBD1
clone size: -
CDR3 protein: CATNRGLHTEAFF
CDR3 DNA: TGTGCCACAAACAGGGGCCTCCACACTGAAGCTTTCTTT

V gene: TRBV27
J gene: TRBJ2-5
CDR3 length: 15
D gene: TRBD2
clone size: many
CDR3 protein: CASSWTSGNQETQYF
CDR3 DNA: TGTGCCAGCAGTTGGACTAGCGGGAACCAAGAGACCCAGTACTTC

V gene: TRBV13
J gene: TRBJ2-7
CDR3 length: 14
D gene: -
clone size: -
CDR3 protein: CASSLGSPSYEQYF
CDR3 DNA: TGTGCCAGCAGCTTAGGAAGCCCTTCCTACGAGCAGTACTTC

V gene: TRBV28
J gene: TRBJ2-7
CDR3 length: 12
D gene: -
clone size: few
CDR3 protein: CASRTNSYEQYF
CDR3 DNA: TGTGCCAGCAGGACTAACTCCTACGAGCAGTACTTC

V gene: TRBV28
J gene: TRBJ1-5
CDR3 length: 12
D gene: -
clone size: many
CDR3 protein: CASSSPGQPQHF
CDR3 DNA: TGTGCCAGCAGTTCCCCAGGCCAGCCCCAGCATTTT

V gene: TRBV29-1
J gene: TRBJ2-7
CDR3 length: 17
D gene: TRBD1
clone size: -
CDR3 protein: CSVEGGSYRGKYYEQYF
CDR3 DNA: TGCAGCGTTGAAGGGGGGTCGTACAGGGGGAAATACTACGAGCAGTACTTC

V gene: TRBV5-5
J gene: TRBJ2-7
CDR3 length: 15
D gene: TRBD2
clone size: -
CDR3 protein: CASSQVAGYSYEQYF
CDR3 DNA: TGTGCCAGCAGCCAGGTAGCGGGTTACTCCTACGAGCAGTACTTC

V gene: TRBV6-6
J gene: TRBJ2-1
CDR3 length: 17
D gene: TRBD2
clone size: -
CDR3 protein: CASSYSSGGRVGNEQFF
CDR3 DNA: TGTGCCAGCAGTTACTCTTCCGGCGGGAGGGTCGGCAATGAGCAGTTCTTC

V gene: TRBV3-1
J gene: TRBJ1-2
CDR3 length: 16
D gene: -
clone size: many
CDR3 protein: CASSQGPGGWVDGYTF
CDR3 DNA: TGTGCCAGCAGCCAAGGTCCCGGTGGTTGGGTCGATGGCTACACCTTC

V gene: TRBV20-1
J gene: TRBJ1-1
CDR3 length: 13
D gene: -
clone size: few
CDR3 protein: CSASVPGGGEAFF
CDR3 DNA: TGCAGTGCTAGTGTGCCGGGGGGCGGTGAAGCTTTCTTT

V gene: TRBV20-1
J gene: TRBJ1-1
CDR3 length: 15
D gene: -
clone size: -
CDR3 protein: CSARDSGRLNTEAFF
CDR3 DNA: TGCAGTGCTAGAGATTCTGGCAGACTGAACACTGAAGCTTTCTTT

V gene: TRBV20-1
J gene: TRBJ1-2
CDR3 length: 13
D gene: -
clone size: many
CDR3 protein: CSASDGENYGYTF
CDR3 DNA: TGCAGTGCTAGCGACGGAGAGAACTATGGCTACACCTTC

V gene: TRBV20-1
J gene: TRBJ2-5
CDR3 length: 13
D gene: -
clone size: many
CDR3 protein: CSARAGRQETQYF
CDR3 DNA: TGCAGTGCTAGAGCTGGCCGTCAAGAGACCCAGTACTTC

V gene: TRBV12-3/TRBV12-4
J gene: TRBJ1-5
CDR3 length: 17
D gene: TRBD1
clone size: -
CDR3 protein: CASSLGTGGASNQPQHF
CDR3 DNA: TGTGCCAGCAGTTTGGGGACAGGGGGCGCGAGCAATCAGCCCCAGCATTTT

V gene: TRBV10-3
J gene: TRBJ2-7
CDR3 length: 15
D gene: TRBD1
clone size: many
CDR3 protein: CAISWDRVGTYEQYF
CDR3 DNA: TGTGCCATCAGTTGGGACAGGGTGGGAACCTACGAGCAGTACTTC

V gene: TRBV11-2
J gene: TRBJ1-1
CDR3 length: 15
D gene: -
clone size: many
CDR3 protein: CASSLEGRVMAEAFF
CDR3 DNA: TGTGCCAGCAGCTTAGAAGGGCGGGTAATGGCTGAAGCTTTCTTT

V gene: TRBV24-1
J gene: TRBJ1-2
CDR3 length: 15
D gene: -
clone size: few
CDR3 protein: CATSDQDRSLGGYTF
CDR3 DNA: TGTGCCACCAGTGATCAGGACCGGTCTCTCGGTGGCTACACCTTC

V gene: TRBV7-3
J gene: TRBJ1-1
CDR3 length: 13
D gene: -
clone size: -
CDR3 protein: CASSGGPGAEAFF
CDR3 DNA: TGTGCCAGCTCGGGTGGCCCGGGGGCTGAAGCTTTCTTT

V gene: TRBV7-3
J gene: TRBJ2-1
CDR3 length: 14
D gene: TRBD2
clone size: few
CDR3 protein: CASSRTSGGREQFF
CDR3 DNA: TGTGCCAGCAGCAGGACTAGCGGGGGTAGGGAGCAGTTCTTC

V gene: TRBV2
J gene: TRBJ1-6
CDR3 length: 12
D gene: -
clone size: many
CDR3 protein: CASSGENAPLHF
CDR3 DNA: TGTGCCAGCAGTGGAGAGAACGCGCCCCTCCACTTT

V gene: TRBV20-1
J gene: TRBJ2-2
CDR3 length: 15
D gene: TRBD1
clone size: many
CDR3 protein: CSARERDRPTGELFF
CDR3 DNA: TGCAGTGCTAGAGAGAGGGACAGACCCACCGGGGAGCTGTTTTTT

V gene: TRBV20-1
J gene: TRBJ2-5
CDR3 length: 18
D gene: TRBD2
clone size: many
CDR3 protein: CSAHQGTPNLAGEETQYF
CDR3 DNA: TGCAGTGCCCACCAGGGGACCCCTAACTTAGCGGGAGAAGAGACCCAGTACTTC

V gene: TRBV12-3/TRBV12-4
J gene: TRBJ2-2
CDR3 length: 15
D gene: -
clone size: many
CDR3 protein: CASSYRGGNTGELFF
CDR3 DNA: TGTGCCAGCAGCTACAGGGGGGGGAACACCGGGGAGCTGTTTTTT

V gene: TRBV3-1
J gene: TRBJ1-2
CDR3 length: 15
D gene: -
clone size: many
CDR3 protein: CASSQILRGGYGYTF
CDR3 DNA: TGTGCCAGCAGCCAAATATTGAGGGGGGGCTATGGCTACACCTTC

V gene: TRBV12-3/TRBV12-4
J gene: TRBJ2-2
CDR3 length: 13
D gene: -
clone size: once
CDR3 protein: CASSFTGPGELFF
CDR3 DNA: TGTGCCAGCAGTTTTACAGGGCCCGGGGAGCTGTTTTTT

V gene: TRBV28
J gene: TRBJ1-5
CDR3 length: 15
D gene: TRBD1
clone size: -
CDR3 protein: CASRAYKGTGGTQHF
CDR3 DNA: TGTGCCAGCAGGGCTTACAAGGGGACAGGGGGAACCCAGCATTTT

V gene: TRBV12-3/TRBV12-4
J gene: TRBJ2-7
CDR3 length: 12
D gene: -
clone size: many
CDR3 protein: CASSSRTGEQYF
CDR3 DNA: TGTGCCAGCAGTTCTCGCACCGGCGAGCAGTACTTC

V gene: TRBV7-2
J gene: TRBJ2-1
CDR3 length: 16
D gene: TRBD2
clone size: -
CDR3 protein: CASYRTSGGPHNEQFF
CDR3 DNA: TGTGCCAGCTACAGGACTAGCGGGGGCCCCCACAATGAGCAGTTCTTC

V gene: TRBV10-3
J gene: TRBJ2-3
CDR3 length: 14
D gene: -
clone size: few
CDR3 protein: CAISARREADTQYF
CDR3 DNA: TGTGCCATCAGTGCTAGAAGGGAGGCAGATACGCAGTATTTT

V gene: TRBV20-1
J gene: TRBJ1-5
CDR3 length: 15
D gene: TRBD1
clone size: few
CDR3 protein: CSAYRGRGSNQPQHF
CDR3 DNA: TGCAGTGCTTACAGGGGGCGCGGGAGCAATCAGCCCCAGCATTTT

V gene: TRBV7-9
J gene: TRBJ2-2
CDR3 length: 16
D gene: TRBD2
clone size: few
CDR3 protein: CASSPGGGPYTGELFF
CDR3 DNA: TGTGCCAGCAGCCCTGGCGGGGGGCCTTACACCGGGGAGCTGTTTTTT

V gene: TRBV7-2
J gene: TRBJ1-1
CDR3 length: 15
D gene: -
clone size: many
CDR3 protein: CASSLHRGKNTEAFF
CDR3 DNA: TGTGCCAGCAGCTTGCACCGGGGCAAGAACACTGAAGCTTTCTTT

V gene: TRBV7-9
J gene: TRBJ1-2
CDR3 length: 13
D gene: -
clone size: many
CDR3 protein: CASSLPRQYGYTF
CDR3 DNA: TGTGCCAGCAGCCTTCCCCGACAGTATGGCTACACCTTC

V gene: TRBV5-1
J gene: TRBJ1-2
CDR3 length: 14
D gene: -
clone size: many
CDR3 protein: CASSLDSYNYGYTF
CDR3 DNA: TGCGCCAGCAGCCTGGACAGCTATAACTATGGCTACACCTTC

V gene: TRBV7-9
J gene: TRBJ1-1
CDR3 length: 15
D gene: TRBD1
clone size: -
CDR3 protein: CASSLGDRSNTEAFF
CDR3 DNA: TGTGCCAGCAGCTTAGGGGACAGGTCGAACACTGAAGCTTTCTTT

V gene: TRBV5-4
J gene: TRBJ1-4
CDR3 length: 15
D gene: -
clone size: -
CDR3 protein: CASSPGDNLSEKLFF
CDR3 DNA: TGTGCCAGCAGCCCCGGGGACAACCTCTCCGAAAAACTGTTTTTT

V gene: TRBV20-1
J gene: TRBJ1-2
CDR3 length: 14
D gene: TRBD1
clone size: many
CDR3 protein: CSAIGQGGLRGYTF
CDR3 DNA: TGCAGTGCTATCGGACAGGGAGGGCTAAGGGGCTACACCTTC

V gene: TRBV6-2/TRBV6-3
J gene: TRBJ1-2
CDR3 length: 16
D gene: -
clone size: many
CDR3 protein: CASSYSRGQINYGYTF
CDR3 DNA: TGTGCCAGCAGTTACTCGAGAGGACAGATAAACTATGGCTACACCTTC

V gene: TRBV5-1
J gene: TRBJ2-5
CDR3 length: 15
D gene: TRBD2
clone size: many
CDR3 protein: CASSLTERGGETQYF
CDR3 DNA: TGCGCCAGCAGCCTGACCGAGCGGGGAGGTGAGACCCAGTACTTC

V gene: TRBV7-9
J gene: TRBJ2-2
CDR3 length: 13
D gene: -
clone size: few
CDR3 protein: CASSLSFGGELFF
CDR3 DNA: TGTGCCAGCAGCTTATCGTTTGGCGGGGAGCTGTTTTTT

V gene: TRBV2
J gene: TRBJ2-3
CDR3 length: 18
D gene: TRBD1
clone size: many
CDR3 protein: CASSPAFWTGDGTDTQYF
CDR3 DNA: TGTGCCAGCAGTCCGGCGTTCTGGACAGGGGACGGCACAGATACGCAGTATTTT

V gene: TRBV12-3/TRBV12-4
J gene: TRBJ2-7
CDR3 length: 14
D gene: -
clone size: many
CDR3 protein: CASSFGVSSYEQYF
CDR3 DNA: TGTGCCAGCAGTTTTGGAGTATCCAGCTACGAGCAGTACTTC

V gene: TRBV7-9
J gene: TRBJ1-3
CDR3 length: 16
D gene: -
clone size: many
CDR3 protein: CASSPTTGISGNTIYF
CDR3 DNA: TGTGCCAGCAGCCCGACGACAGGTATCTCTGGAAACACCATATATTTT

V gene: TRBV6-1
J gene: TRBJ1-2
CDR3 length: 14
D gene: -
clone size: few
CDR3 protein: CASLIGQRVYGYTF
CDR3 DNA: TGTGCCAGCCTGATAGGACAGAGAGTCTATGGCTACACCTTC

V gene: TRBV6-5
J gene: TRBJ2-3
CDR3 length: 15
D gene: TRBD2
clone size: -
CDR3 protein: CASSYQAGGADTQYF
CDR3 DNA: TGTGCCAGCAGTTACCAGGCGGGGGGCGCAGATACGCAGTATTTT

V gene: TRBV2
J gene: TRBJ2-3
CDR3 length: 17
D gene: TRBD2
clone size: few
CDR3 protein: CASSDFSGGAGADTQYF
CDR3 DNA: TGTGCCAGCAGTGACTTTAGCGGGGGGGCTGGAGCAGATACGCAGTATTTT

V gene: TRBV6-2/TRBV6-3
J gene: TRBJ2-3
CDR3 length: 15
D gene: -
clone size: many
CDR3 protein: CASRRPGGRTDTQYF
CDR3 DNA: TGTGCCAGCAGGCGACCCGGGGGGCGCACAGATACGCAGTATTTT

V gene: TRBV9
J gene: TRBJ2-3
CDR3 length: 12
D gene: -
clone size: many
CDR3 protein: CASSVGTDTQYF
CDR3 DNA: TGTGCCAGCAGCGTAGGGACAGATACGCAGTATTTT

V gene: TRBV7-2
J gene: TRBJ2-7
CDR3 length: 11
D gene: -
clone size: few
CDR3 protein: CASSSRWEQYF
CDR3 DNA: TGTGCCAGCAGCTCCCGGTGGGAGCAGTACTTC

V gene: TRBV6-2/TRBV6-3
J gene: TRBJ1-6
CDR3 length: 12
D gene: -
clone size: few
CDR3 protein: CASRTGGSPLHF
CDR3 DNA: TGTGCCAGCAGGACCGGAGGCTCACCCCTCCACTTT